One and the same sample provided the 22 T cell receptor beta chains below, sequenced in a study of cytomegalovirus exposure and HLA in healthy donors. PCR was performed using 60 Vbeta and 13 Jbeta primers. Sequenced by immunoSEQ multiplex PCR; TCRdb stores in-frame clones only, minus some. Here the sample table reports some 48,000 clones. The material sequenced was PBMCs. Source of these receptors: a male donor in good health and CMV-seropositive.

The chain has TRBV10-3 and TRBJ1-2, with 7 bases identical to TRBD1. Trimming cost V 0 bases and J 4 bases; bases outside gene matches: 5. The germline V gene encodes CDR1 ENHRY and CDR2 SYGVKD. This CDR3 has 15 residues. The CDR3 nucleotides read TGTGCCATCAGTGAGTCGACAGGGATCGGCTATGGCTACACCTTC. It specifies CAISESTGIGYGYTF.

The V and J genes are TRBV5-1 and TRBJ2-1; possible D gene TRBD1, 6 bases. The germline V gene has CDR1 SGHRS and CDR2 YFSETQ. Trimming stripped 1 base from V and 0 bases from J, with 20 bases between. This CDR3 has 19 residues. The CDR3 region has the DNA TGCGCCAGCAGCTTGCCGACAGGTGCTCTCTCCAGCTCCTACAATGAGCAGTTCTTC. It is translated as CASSLPTGALSSSYNEQFF.

The chain links TRBV5-6 to TRBJ1-1, with TRBD1 as a possible D gene (5 bases). The CDR3 length is 15 residues. V was pared by 0 bases and J by 0 bases, with 9 bases between. In germline, CDR1 is SGHDT, CDR2 YYEEEE. As DNA, the CDR3 is TGTGCCAGCAGCTTGGGGGTGGACATGAACACTGAAGCTTTCTTT. This encodes CASSLGVDMNTEAFF.

The chain couples TRBV2 to TRBJ2-5; 9 nucleotides match TRBD2. CDR1 is SNHLY and CDR2 is FYNNEI in the germline V gene. The CDR3 totals 14 residues. With V trimmed by 7 bases and J by 2 bases, 5 bases remained unmatched. CDR3 protein: CASMGLAGQETQYF. The CDR3, as DNA: TGTGCCAGCATGGGGCTAGCGGGGCAAGAGACCCAGTACTTC.

The rearrangement uses TRBV5-1 and TRBJ1-2; 7 bases fit TRBD1. This CDR3 region has 13 residues. CDR1 is SGHRS, CDR2 YFSETQ, per germline. With 1 base clipped from V and 7 bases from J, the junction kept 4 bases outside the gene matches. DNA for the CDR3: TGCGCCAGCAGCTTGTCCCAGGGGGGTGGCTACACCTTC. Translation: CASSLSQGGGYTF.

The chain carries TRBV4-3 and TRBJ2-1; TRBD2 aligns across 9 bases. The J segment lost 7 bases and the V segment lost 2 bases, leaving 9 bases of the junction unmatched. The CDR3 has 16 amino acids. Germline V gene sequence: CDR1 LGHNA, CDR2 YSLEER. This CDR3 is CASSQLLAGPANEQFF. In nucleotides, the CDR3 is TGCGCCAGCAGCCAACTTCTAGCGGGGCCCGCTAATGAGCAGTTCTTC.

The rearrangement joins TRBV7-9 to TRBJ2-4; 9 bases are shared with TRBD1. CDR1 and CDR2 from the germline V gene are SEHNR and FQNEAQ (reference sequence). The V and J ends lost 8 bases and 8 bases, in that order; junction bases with no gene match: 13. The length of the CDR3 is 15 residues. In nucleotides, the CDR3 is TGTGCCAGCGGTTCTCTACAGGGGGCGCGGGACATTCAGTACTTC. It translates to CASGSLQGARDIQYF.

V usage is TRBV7-9 and J usage is TRBJ1-1; D remains unclear. The CDR3 loop spans 12 amino acids. Germline CDR1 SEHNR, CDR2 FQNEAQ (reference sequence). V shed 3 bases and J shed 1 base, with 3 bases lying between them. CDR3 DNA: TGTGCCAGCAGCTTCGGGAACACTGAAGCTTTCTTT. It specifies CASSFGNTEAFF.

V and J are TRBV10-3 and TRBJ1-1; the match to TRBD1 covers 7 bases. Germline-derived CDR1 and CDR2 are ENHRY and SYGVKD. The CDR3 contains 13 residues. After removal of 9 bases from V and 2 bases from J, the junction contained 6 bases not matched to a gene. CDR3 protein: CAILGTANTEAFF. The CDR3 DNA is TGTGCCATTTTAGGGACAGCAAACACTGAAGCTTTCTTT.

The chain combines TRBV15 with TRBJ2-7; 8 positions match TRBD1. Per germline, CDR1 LNHNV and CDR2 YYDKDF (reference sequence). The CDR3 has 16 amino acids. V dropped 5 bases and J dropped 2; count of bases not matched to a gene: 11. CDR3 sequence (DNA): TGTGCCACCAGCGTCACGTGGCAGGGGGCGACCTACGAGCAGTACTTC. Protein sequence: CATSVTWQGATYEQYF.

The J gene is TRBJ2-7, the V gene TRBV5-1; 11 positions agree with TRBD1. With V trimmed by 4 bases and J by 6 bases, 12 bases remained unmatched. The germline gives CDR1 SGHRS, CDR2 YFSETQ. The CDR3 has 16 amino acids. The CDR3 protein is CASSRNRGTGGGEQYF. In DNA form, the CDR3 reads TGCGCCAGCAGCAGGAACCGCGGGACAGGGGGTGGCGAGCAGTACTTC.

The chain carries TRBV6-1 and TRBJ1-5, with 9 bases lining up with TRBD1. This CDR3 has 15 amino acids. After removal of 4 bases from V and 6 bases from J, the junction contained 7 bases not matched to a gene. The germline gives CDR1 MNHNS, CDR2 SASEGT. CDR3 nucleotide sequence: TGTGCCAGCAGTGCACCGCGACAGGGGGGTCAGCCCCAGCATTTT. It specifies CASSAPRQGGQPQHF.

The chain has TRBV11-2 and TRBJ1-1, with D maybe TRBD1 (6 bases). V was clipped by 3 bases and J by 7 bases, with 15 bases between them. This CDR3 region has 14 residues. The V gene's germline CDR1 is SGHAT and CDR2 FQNNGV. Written as DNA, the CDR3 is TGTGCCAGCAGCTTCCCTGGACAGCAAATTGAAGCTTTCTTT. It codes for CASSFPGQQIEAFF.

This chain links TRBV9 with TRBJ1-5; a possible D gene is TRBD1 (5 bases). Looked up from germline, CDR1 is SGDLS and CDR2 is YYNGEE. The CDR3 runs 15 residues. V lost 2 bases to trimming and J lost 4 bases, with 13 bases between them. The CDR3 DNA sequence: TGTGCCAGCAGCGTGGCAGGGAAGACGAATCAGCCCCAGCATTTT. Its translation: CASSVAGKTNQPQHF.

The rearrangement links TRBV5-5 to TRBJ2-1; 7 positions match TRBD1. CDR1 SGHKS and CDR2 YYEKEE come from the germline V gene (reference sequence). Trimming took 3 bases from V and 0 from J; bases not matched to a gene: 6. This CDR3 has 16 residues. The CDR3 is CASSSGQASSYNEQFF. The CDR3 DNA is TGTGCCAGCAGCTCCGGACAGGCGAGCTCCTACAATGAGCAGTTCTTC.

This sequence joins TRBV6-6 and TRBJ1-2; the match to TRBD1 covers 7 bases. With 8 bases clipped from V and 6 bases from J, the junction kept 6 bases outside the gene matches. The CDR3 runs 12 residues. Germline V gene lookup returns CDR1 MNHNY and CDR2 SVGAGI (reference sequence). CDR3: CASSQGVNGYTF. CDR3 coding DNA: TGTGCCAGCTCTCAGGGGGTAAATGGCTACACCTTC.

The genes are TRBV7-9 and TRBJ2-3; D may be TRBD2 (5 bases). Trimming removed 6 bases at V and 5 bases at J, with 6 bases between. Germline V lookup: CDR1 SEHNR, CDR2 FQNEAQ (reference sequence). The CDR3 sequence is 11 residues long. Here the CDR3 DNA reads TGTGCCAGCAGACGGGGAGATACGCAGTATTTT. Its translation: CASRRGDTQYF.

The rearrangement joins TRBV6-5 to TRBJ1-5; no definite D call. The V end was cut by 8 bases, the J end by 2 bases, with 10 bases between. Germline CDR1 is MNHEY and CDR2 is SVGAGI. The CDR3 has 13 residues. For the CDR3, the DNA is TGTGCCAGCGGCCGACGGGGCAATCAGCCCCAGCATTTT. This encodes CASGRRGNQPQHF.

This chain links TRBV4-1 with TRBJ2-1, with 10 bases lining up with TRBD1. After removal of 4 bases from V and 7 bases from J, the junction contained 25 bases not matched to a gene. The V gene's germline CDR1 is MGHRA and CDR2 YSYEKL. The CDR3 is 21 amino acids. CDR3 sequence (DNA): TGCGCCAGCAGCCTAGAATGGCCGGGACAGGGGCCTAACCATGATGGGAATGAGCAGTTCTTC. Protein sequence: CASSLEWPGQGPNHDGNEQFF.

The DNA for the CDR3 is TGTGCCAGCACCCTACAGGGGGCCTCCACAGATACGCAGTATTTT. Protein product: CASTLQGASTDTQYF. The chain is built from TRBV28 and TRBJ2-3, with 9 nucleotides matching TRBD1. The CDR3 contains 15 residues. Germline V gene sequence: CDR1 MDHEN, CDR2 SYDVKM. The trim removed 7 bases at V and 2 bases at J, leaving 7 bases unmatched.

The rearrangement links TRBV2 to TRBJ1-4; 12 bases line up with TRBD1. Per the germline V gene, CDR1 is SNHLY and CDR2 is FYNNEI. The CDR3 is 17 residues long. The J segment lost 4 bases and the V segment lost 7 bases, leaving 10 bases of the junction unmatched. The CDR3 nucleotides are TGTGCCAGCAAGTTAGGGACAGGGGGCTCCCTTAATGAAAAACTGTTTTTT. Translating it yields CASKLGTGGSLNEKLFF.

This chain uses TRBV4-2 with TRBJ2-1; maybe TRBD1 (5 bases). Germline CDR1 is LGHNA and CDR2 is YNFKEQ. V was shortened by 1 base and J by 4 bases, with 8 bases between the two germline ends. CDR3 length: 14 residues. The CDR3 is CASSQVDNYNEQFF. The CDR3 DNA is TGTGCCAGCAGCCAAGTGGACAATTACAATGAGCAGTTCTTC.